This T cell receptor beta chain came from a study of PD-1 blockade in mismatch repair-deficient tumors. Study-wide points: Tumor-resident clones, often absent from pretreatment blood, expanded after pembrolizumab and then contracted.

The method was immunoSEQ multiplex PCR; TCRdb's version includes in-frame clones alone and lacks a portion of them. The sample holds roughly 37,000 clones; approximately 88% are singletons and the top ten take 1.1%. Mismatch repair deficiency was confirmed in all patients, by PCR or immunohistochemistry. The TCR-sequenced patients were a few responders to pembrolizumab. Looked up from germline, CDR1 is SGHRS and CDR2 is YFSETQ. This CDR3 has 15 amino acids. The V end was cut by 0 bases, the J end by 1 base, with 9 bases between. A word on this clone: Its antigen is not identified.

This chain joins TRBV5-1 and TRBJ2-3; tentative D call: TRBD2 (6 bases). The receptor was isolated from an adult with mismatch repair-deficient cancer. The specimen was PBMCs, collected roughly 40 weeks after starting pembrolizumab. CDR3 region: CASSLDTGGTDTQYF. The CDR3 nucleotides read TGCGCCAGCAGCTTGGATACGGGAGGCACAGATACGCAGTATTTT.